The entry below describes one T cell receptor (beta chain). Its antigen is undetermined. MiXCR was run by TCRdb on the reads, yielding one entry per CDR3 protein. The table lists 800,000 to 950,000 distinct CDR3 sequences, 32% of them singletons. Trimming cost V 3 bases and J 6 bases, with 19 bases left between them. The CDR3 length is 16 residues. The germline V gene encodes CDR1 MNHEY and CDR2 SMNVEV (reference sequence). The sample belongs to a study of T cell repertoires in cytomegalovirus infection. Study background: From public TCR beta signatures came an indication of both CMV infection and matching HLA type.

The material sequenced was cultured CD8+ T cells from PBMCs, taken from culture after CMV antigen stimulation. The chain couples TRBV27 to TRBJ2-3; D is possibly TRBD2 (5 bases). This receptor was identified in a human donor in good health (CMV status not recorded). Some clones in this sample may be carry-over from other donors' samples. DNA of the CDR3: TGTGCCAGCAGTTTTGGACTTCCCGAAAGGACCGATACGCAGTATTTT. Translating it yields CASSFGLPERTDTQYF.